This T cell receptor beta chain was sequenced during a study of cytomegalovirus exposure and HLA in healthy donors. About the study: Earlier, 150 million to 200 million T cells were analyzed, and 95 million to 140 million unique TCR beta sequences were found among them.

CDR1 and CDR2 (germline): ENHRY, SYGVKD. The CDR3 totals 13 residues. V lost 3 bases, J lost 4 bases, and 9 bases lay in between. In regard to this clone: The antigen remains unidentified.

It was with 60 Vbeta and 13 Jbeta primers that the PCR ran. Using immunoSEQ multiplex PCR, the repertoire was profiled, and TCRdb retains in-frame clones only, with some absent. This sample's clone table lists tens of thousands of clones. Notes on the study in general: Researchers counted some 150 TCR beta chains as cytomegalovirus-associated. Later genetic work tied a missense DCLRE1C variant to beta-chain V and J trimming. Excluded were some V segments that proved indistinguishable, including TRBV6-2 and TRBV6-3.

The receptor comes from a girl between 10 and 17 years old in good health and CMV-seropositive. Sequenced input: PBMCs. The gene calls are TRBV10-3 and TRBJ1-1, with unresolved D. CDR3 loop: CAISDTVPTEAFF. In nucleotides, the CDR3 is TGTGCCATCAGTGATACTGTCCCCACTGAAGCTTTCTTT.